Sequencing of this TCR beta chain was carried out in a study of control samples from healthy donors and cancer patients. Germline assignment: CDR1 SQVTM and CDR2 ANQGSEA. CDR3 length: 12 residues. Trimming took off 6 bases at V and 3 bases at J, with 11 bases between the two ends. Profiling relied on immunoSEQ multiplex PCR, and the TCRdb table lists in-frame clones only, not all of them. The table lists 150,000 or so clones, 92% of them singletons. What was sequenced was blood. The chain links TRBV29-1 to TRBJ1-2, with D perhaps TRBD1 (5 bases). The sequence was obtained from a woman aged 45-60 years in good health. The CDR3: CSVETEYYGYTF. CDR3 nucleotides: TGCAGCGTCGAGACAGAGTACTATGGCTACACCTTC.